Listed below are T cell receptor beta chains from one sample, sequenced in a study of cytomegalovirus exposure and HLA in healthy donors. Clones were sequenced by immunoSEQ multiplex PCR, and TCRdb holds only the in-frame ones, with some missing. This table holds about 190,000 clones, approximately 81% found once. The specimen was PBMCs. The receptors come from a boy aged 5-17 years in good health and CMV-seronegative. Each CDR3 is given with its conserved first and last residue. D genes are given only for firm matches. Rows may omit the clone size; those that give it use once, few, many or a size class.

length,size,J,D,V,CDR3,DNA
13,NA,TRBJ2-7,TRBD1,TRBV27,CASSFLQGNEQYF,TGTGCCAGCAGTTTTCTACAGGGGAACGAGCAGTACTTC
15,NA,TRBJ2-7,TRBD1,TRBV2,CASSRDRDRVGEQYF,TGTGCCAGCAGTAGGGACCGGGACAGGGTAGGGGAGCAGTACTTC
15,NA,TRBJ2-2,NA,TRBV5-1,CASGPLGGGTGELFF,TGCGCCAGCGGCCCTCTGGGGGGAGGCACCGGGGAGCTGTTTTTT
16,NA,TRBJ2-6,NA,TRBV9,CASSAAPGLGANVLTF,TGTGCCAGCAGCGCCGCTCCGGGACTGGGAGCCAACGTCCTGACTTTC
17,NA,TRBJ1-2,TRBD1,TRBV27,CASSLWGTEPTNYGYTF,TGTGCCAGCAGTTTATGGGGGACAGAGCCAACCAACTATGGCTACACCTTC
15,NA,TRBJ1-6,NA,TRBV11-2,CASSLEGTNGSPLHF,TGTGCCAGCAGCTTGGAGGGGACGAATGGGTCACCCCTCCACTTT
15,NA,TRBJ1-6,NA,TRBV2,CASRAGRQDNSPLHF,TGTGCCAGCAGGGCGGGGCGTCAGGATAATTCACCCCTCCACTTT
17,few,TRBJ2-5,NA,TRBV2,CASSDSPLDRYQETQYF,TGTGCCAGCAGTGATTCCCCCCTAGACAGGTACCAAGAGACCCAGTACTTC
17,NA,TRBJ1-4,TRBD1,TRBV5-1,CASSSRTGLTTNEKLFF,TGCGCCAGCAGCTCACGGACAGGCCTGACAACTAATGAAAAACTGTTTTTT
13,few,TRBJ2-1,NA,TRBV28,CASSLSRSDEQFF,TGTGCCAGCAGTTTGTCCCGGTCGGATGAGCAGTTCTTC
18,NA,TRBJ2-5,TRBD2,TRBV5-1,CASSSGRPVAGGLETQYF,TGCGCCAGCAGCTCGGGACGGCCAGTAGCGGGGGGGCTCGAGACCCAGTACTTC
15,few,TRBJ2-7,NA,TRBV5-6,CASSLDREFTYEQYF,TGTGCCAGCAGCTTGGACAGGGAATTCACCTACGAGCAGTACTTC
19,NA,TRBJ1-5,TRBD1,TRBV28,CASSPDGQGFFSFNQPQHF,TGTGCCAGCAGTCCCGATGGACAGGGGTTTTTCTCGTTCAATCAGCCCCAGCATTTT
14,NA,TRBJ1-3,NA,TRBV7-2,CASSQTGTGNTIYF,TGTGCCAGCAGCCAAACAGGAACTGGAAACACCATATATTTT
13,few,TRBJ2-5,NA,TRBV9,CASSLGGEETQYF,TGTGCCAGCAGCTTGGGGGGAGAAGAGACCCAGTACTTC
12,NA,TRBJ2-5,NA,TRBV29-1,CSGGPGEETQYF,TGCAGCGGGGGGCCCGGGGAAGAGACCCAGTACTTC
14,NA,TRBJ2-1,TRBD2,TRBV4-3,CASSQLGASGVQFF,TGCGCCAGCAGCCAACTGGGCGCCAGCGGGGTACAGTTCTTC
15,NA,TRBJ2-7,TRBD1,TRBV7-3,CASSRGGQGLIEQYF,TGTGCCAGCAGCCGAGGGGGACAGGGGCTAATCGAGCAGTACTTC
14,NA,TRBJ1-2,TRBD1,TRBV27,CASSLNRGLVGYTF,TGTGCCAGCAGTTTAAATAGGGGGCTCGTTGGCTACACCTTC
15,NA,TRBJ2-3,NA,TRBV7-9,CATDAPGEHTDTQYF,TGTGCCACCGACGCCCCGGGAGAGCACACAGATACGCAGTATTTT
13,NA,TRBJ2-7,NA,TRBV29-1,CSTRTSLAYEQYF,TGCAGTACTCGTACTTCTCTAGCCTACGAGCAGTACTTC
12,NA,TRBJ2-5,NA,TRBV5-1,CASRQGLETQYF,TGCGCCAGCAGGCAGGGGCTAGAGACCCAGTACTTC
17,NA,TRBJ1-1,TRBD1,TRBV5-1,CASSGVLTGTKNTEAFF,TGCGCCAGCAGCGGGGTTCTGACAGGGACGAAAAACACTGAAGCTTTCTTT
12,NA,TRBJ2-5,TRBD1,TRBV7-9,CASSWTGETQYF,TGTGCCAGCAGCTGGACAGGAGAGACCCAGTACTTC
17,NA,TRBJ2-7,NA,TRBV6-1,CASSERGGGLGVYEQYF,TGTGCCAGCAGTGAAAGGGGTGGCGGCCTCGGAGTATACGAGCAGTACTTC
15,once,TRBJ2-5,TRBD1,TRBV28,CASTKGDRDEETQYF,TGTGCCAGCACTAAGGGGGACAGGGATGAGGAGACCCAGTACTTC
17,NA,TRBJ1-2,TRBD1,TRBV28,CASRIRSWSGQLYGYTF,TGTGCCAGCCGCATTCGCTCCTGGTCGGGACAGTTATATGGCTACACCTTC
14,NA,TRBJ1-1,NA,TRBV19,CASTAGVTKTEAFF,TGTGCCAGTACGGCAGGTGTGACGAAGACTGAAGCTTTCTTT
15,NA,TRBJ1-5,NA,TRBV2,CASRSDSLGVGPQHF,TGTGCCAGCAGAAGTGACAGCTTGGGTGTAGGGCCCCAGCATTTT
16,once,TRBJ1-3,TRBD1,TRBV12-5,CASGLGGQGSGNTIYF,TGTGCTAGTGGTTTGGGCGGACAGGGCTCTGGAAACACCATATATTTT
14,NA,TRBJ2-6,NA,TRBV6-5,CASRQGGGANVLTF,TGTGCCAGCAGACAGGGCGGTGGGGCCAACGTCCTGACTTTC
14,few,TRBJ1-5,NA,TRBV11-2,CASSLKYSNQPQHF,TGTGCCAGCAGCTTAAAATATAGCAATCAGCCCCAGCATTTT
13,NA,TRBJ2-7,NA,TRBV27,CASSLTVSYEQYF,TGTGCCAGCAGTTTGACAGTGTCCTACGAGCAGTACTTC
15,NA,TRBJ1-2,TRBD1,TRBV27,CASSAGTGSVYGYTF,TGTGCCAGCAGTGCAGGGACAGGGAGCGTGTATGGCTACACCTTC
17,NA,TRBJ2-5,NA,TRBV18,CASSPGLFWRAQETQYF,TGTGCCAGCTCACCGGGACTTTTTTGGCGCGCCCAAGAGACCCAGTACTTC
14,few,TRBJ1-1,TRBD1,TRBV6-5,CASTRDRVGTEAFF,TGTGCCAGCACCCGGGACAGGGTTGGAACTGAAGCTTTCTTT
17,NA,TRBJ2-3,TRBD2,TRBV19,CASSNSRLAGPTDTQYF,TGTGCCAGTAGTAACTCCCGGTTAGCGGGGCCGACAGATACGCAGTATTTT
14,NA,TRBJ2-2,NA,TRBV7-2,CASSLKLRTGELFF,TGTGCCAGCAGCTTAAAATTGCGCACCGGGGAGCTGTTTTTT